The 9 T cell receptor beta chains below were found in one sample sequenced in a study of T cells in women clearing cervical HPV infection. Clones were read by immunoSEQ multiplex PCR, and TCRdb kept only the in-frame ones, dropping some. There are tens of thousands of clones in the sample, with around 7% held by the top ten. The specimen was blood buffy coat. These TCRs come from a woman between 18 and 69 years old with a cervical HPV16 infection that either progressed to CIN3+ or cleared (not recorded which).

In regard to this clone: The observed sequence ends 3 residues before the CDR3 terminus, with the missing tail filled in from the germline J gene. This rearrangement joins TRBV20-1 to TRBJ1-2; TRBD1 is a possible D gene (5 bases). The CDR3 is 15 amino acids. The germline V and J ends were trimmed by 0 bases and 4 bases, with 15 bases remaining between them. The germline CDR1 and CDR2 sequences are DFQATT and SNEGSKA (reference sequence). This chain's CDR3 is CSARDQGGTSYGYTF. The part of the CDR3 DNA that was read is TGCAGTGCTAGAGATCAGGGAGGAACTTCCTATGGC.

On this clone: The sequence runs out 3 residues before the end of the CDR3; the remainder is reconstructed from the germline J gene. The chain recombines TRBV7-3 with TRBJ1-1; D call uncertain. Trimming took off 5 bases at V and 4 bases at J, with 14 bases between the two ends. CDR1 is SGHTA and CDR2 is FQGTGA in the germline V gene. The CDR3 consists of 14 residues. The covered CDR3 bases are TGTGCCAGCAGCCCGAAGGCGCGGAGCACTGAA. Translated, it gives CASSPKARSTE. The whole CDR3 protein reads CASSPKARSTEAFF. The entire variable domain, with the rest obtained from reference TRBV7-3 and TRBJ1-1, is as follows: GAGVSQTPSNKVTEKGKYVELRCDPISGHTALYWYRQSLGQGPEFLIYFQGTGAADDSGLPNDRFFAVRPEGSVSTLKIQRTERGDSAVYLCASSPKARSTEAFFGQGTRLTVV.

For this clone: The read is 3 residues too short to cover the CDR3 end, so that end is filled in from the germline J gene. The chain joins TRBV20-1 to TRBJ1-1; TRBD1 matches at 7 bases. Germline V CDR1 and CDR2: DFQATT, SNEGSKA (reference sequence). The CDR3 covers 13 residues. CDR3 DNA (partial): TGCAGTGCTAGAGGGGAGGGGGCAGAGAGA. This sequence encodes CSARGEGAER. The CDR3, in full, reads CSARGEGAERAFF.

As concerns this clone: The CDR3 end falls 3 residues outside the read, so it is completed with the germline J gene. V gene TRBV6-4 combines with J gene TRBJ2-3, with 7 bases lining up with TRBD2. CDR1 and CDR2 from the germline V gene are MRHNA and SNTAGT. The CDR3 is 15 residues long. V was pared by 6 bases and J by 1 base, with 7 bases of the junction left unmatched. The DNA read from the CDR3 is TGTGCCAGCAGCTTTTCGGGGGGAGGCACAGATACG. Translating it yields CASSFSGGGTDT. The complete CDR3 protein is CASSFSGGGTDTQYF.

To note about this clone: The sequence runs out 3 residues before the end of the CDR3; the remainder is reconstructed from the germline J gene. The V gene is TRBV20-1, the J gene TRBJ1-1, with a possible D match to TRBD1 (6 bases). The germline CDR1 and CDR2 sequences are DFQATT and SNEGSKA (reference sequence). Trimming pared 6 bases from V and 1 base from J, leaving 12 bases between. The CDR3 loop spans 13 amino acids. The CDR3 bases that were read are TGCAGTGCGATGGGGGGGCAGAACACTGAA. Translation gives CSAMGGQNTE. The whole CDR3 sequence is CSAMGGQNTEAFF.

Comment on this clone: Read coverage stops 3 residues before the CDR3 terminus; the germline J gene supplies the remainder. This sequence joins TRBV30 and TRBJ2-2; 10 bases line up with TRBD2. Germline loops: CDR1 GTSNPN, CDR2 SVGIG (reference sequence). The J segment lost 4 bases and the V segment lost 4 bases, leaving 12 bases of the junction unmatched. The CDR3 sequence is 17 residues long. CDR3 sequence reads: CAWTLGLAGAPTGELFF. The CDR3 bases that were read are TGTGCCTGGACCCTCGGGCTAGCGGGGGCCCCCACCGGGGAG.

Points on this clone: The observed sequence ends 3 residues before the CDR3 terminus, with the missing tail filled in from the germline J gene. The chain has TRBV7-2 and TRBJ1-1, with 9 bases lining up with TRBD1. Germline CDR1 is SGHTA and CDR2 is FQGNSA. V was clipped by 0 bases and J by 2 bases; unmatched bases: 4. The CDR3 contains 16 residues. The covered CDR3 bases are TGTGCCAGCAGCTTAGCCACCACAGGGGGCAACACTGAA. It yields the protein CASSLATTGGNTE. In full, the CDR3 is CASSLATTGGNTEAFF.

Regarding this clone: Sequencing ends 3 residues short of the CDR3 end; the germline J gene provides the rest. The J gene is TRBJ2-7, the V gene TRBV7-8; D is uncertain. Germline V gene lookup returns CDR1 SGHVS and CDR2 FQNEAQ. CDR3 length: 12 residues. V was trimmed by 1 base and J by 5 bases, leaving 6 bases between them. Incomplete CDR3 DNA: TGTGCCAGCAGCTTAGAAGGTCACGAG. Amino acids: CASSLEGHE. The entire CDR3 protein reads CASSLEGHEQYF.

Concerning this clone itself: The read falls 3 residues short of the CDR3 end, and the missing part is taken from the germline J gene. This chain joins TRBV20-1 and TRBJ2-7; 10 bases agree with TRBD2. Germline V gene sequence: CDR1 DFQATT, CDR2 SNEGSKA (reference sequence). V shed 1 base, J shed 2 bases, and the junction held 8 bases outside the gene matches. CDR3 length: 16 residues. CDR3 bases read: TGCAGTGCTAGAGGCCCTACTAGCGGGGTTCCCTACGAG. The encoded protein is CSARGPTSGVPYE. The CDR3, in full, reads CSARGPTSGVPYEQYF.